What follows are 12 T cell receptor beta chains derived from one specimen sequenced in a study of T cells in Graves' hyperthyroidism and ophthalmopathy. The TCR beta CDR3 regions underwent amplification using RNA transcripts as the source. HTBI primers were employed in a first-round RT-PCR of the TCR CDR3. MiXCR was run by TCRdb on the multiplex PCR reads, yielding one entry per CDR3 protein. The sample contains roughly 350,000 distinct CDR3 sequences, roughly 13% of which appear only once. The sequenced material came from blood. The receptors originated from a woman in her thirties or forties with Graves' ophthalmopathy.

V is TRBV14 and J is TRBJ2-3; a weak D match, TRBD2 (5 bases). With 2 bases removed from V and 2 bases from J, the gap between germline ends came to 23 bases. Germline CDR1 SGHDN, CDR2 FVKESK. The CDR3 totals 19 residues. CDR3 sequence: CASSQLLATDATFTDTQYF. The DNA of the CDR3 is TGTGCCAGCAGCCAATTGCTAGCCACTGACGCCACGTTCACAGATACGCAGTATTTT.

V and J are TRBV19 and TRBJ1-3; D is ambiguous. The CDR3 runs 14 residues. The germline CDR1 and CDR2 sequences are LNHDA and SQIVND (reference sequence). The V and J ends lost 9 bases and 8 bases respectively, with 20 bases between them. As DNA, the CDR3 is TGTGCCAGCCACAATCGACCTAGCGGAGACACCATATATTTT. Translation: CASHNRPSGDTIYF.

This clonotype came up a few times. The chain joins TRBV24-1 to TRBJ2-1; D possibly corresponds to TRBD1 (5 bases). CDR1 and CDR2 (germline): KGHDR, SFDVKD. The CDR3 loop spans 15 amino acids. The V end lost 3 bases, the J end lost 8 bases, and 16 bases lay between the germline ends. The CDR3 DNA reads TGTGCCACCAGTGATCATGGACAAACCCCCTATGAGCAGTTCTTC. Translating it yields CATSDHGQTPYEQFF.

This clonotype was detected many times. The chain combines TRBV7-9 with TRBJ2-5; D may be TRBD2 (6 bases). Germline V lookup: CDR1 SEHNR, CDR2 FQNEAQ (reference sequence). Trimming removed 3 bases at V and 7 bases at J, with 12 bases between. The CDR3 runs 13 residues. CDR3: CASSFGGVGTQYF. The DNA of the CDR3 is TGTGCCAGCAGCTTCGGGGGAGTCGGGACCCAGTACTTC. Full variable domain (rest looked up from reference TRBV7-9 and TRBJ2-5): DTGVSQNPRHKITKRGQNVTFRCDPISEHNRLYWYRQTLGQGPEFLTYFQNEAQLEKSRLLSDRFSAERPKGSFSTLEIQRTEQGDSAMYLCASSFGGVGTQYFGPGTRLLVL.

Details on this clonotype: One end of the junction does not line up with germline, which may come from a read error. This chain uses TRBV9 with TRBJ2-3; TRBD2 matches at 8 bases. The CDR3 loop spans 17 amino acids. Germline CDR1 SGDLS, CDR2 YYNGEE. The CDR3 coding sequence is TGTGCCAGCAGCTCCGGGGGGGGGGCCCCTAGCACAGATATGCAGTATTTT. The encoded protein is CASSSGGGAPSTDMQYF.

This clonotype was counted ten times or more. The V gene is TRBV28, the J gene TRBJ1-6; no clear D gene. The CDR3 runs to 14 residues. From germline, CDR1 is MDHEN and CDR2 SYDVKM. V was pared by 6 bases and J by 7 bases, with 13 bases between. The CDR3 here is CASSNRTPNSPLHF. CDR3 bases: TGTGCCAGCAGCAACAGAACTCCAAATTCACCCCTCCACTTT. The variable domain in full, completed from reference TRBV28 and TRBJ1-6, reads DVKVTQSSRYLVKRTGEKVFLECVQDMDHENMFWYRQDPGLGLRLIYFSYDVKMKEKGDIPEGYSVSREKKERFSLILESASTNQTSMYLCASSNRTPNSPLHFGNGTRLTVT.

The chain joins TRBV11-2 to TRBJ2-7; 10 bases line up with TRBD1. With 5 bases clipped from V and 6 bases from J, the junction kept 13 bases outside the gene matches. This CDR3 comprises 16 residues. CDR1 and CDR2 from the germline V gene are SGHAT and FQNNGV. The chain's CDR3 is CASSRLQGTGDREQYF. The CDR3, as DNA: TGTGCCAGCAGCCGATTGCAGGGGACAGGGGATCGCGAGCAGTACTTC.

Comment on this clonotype: A read error may be the cause here, since a much bigger clone is one base away. V usage is TRBV7-2 and J usage is TRBJ2-1; no firm D call. V was clipped by 5 bases and J by 10 bases, with 15 bases between them. The CDR3 is 13 residues long. Germline loops: CDR1 SGHTA, CDR2 FQGNSA. CDR3 nucleotides: TGTGCCAGCAGCCGCCCTTTTAAGAAGGAGCAGTTCTTC. Translation gives CASSRPFKKEQFF.

This clonotype was detected ten times or more. The rearrangement joins TRBV20-1 to TRBJ2-3; 9 nucleotides align to TRBD2. V shed 6 bases and J 7 bases; nucleotides not matched to a gene: 11. This CDR3 comprises 14 residues. In germline, CDR1 is DFQATT, CDR2 SNEGSKA (reference sequence). CDR3 bases: TGCAGTGCCCCCAGCGGGGGGACTCTGAATACGCAGTATTTT. It yields the protein CSAPSGGTLNTQYF.

This clonotype was seen a handful of times. This clone may be a read error of a much larger clone one base away. Here the CDR3 reads CAASDLRSGGRTDTQYF. The CDR3 DNA sequence: TGTGCCGCCAGTGATTTGAGGTCCGGGGGAAGGACAGATACGCAGTATTTT. The V gene is TRBV24-1, the J gene TRBJ2-3; D is possibly TRBD2 (6 bases). The germline gives CDR1 KGHDR, CDR2 SFDVKD. The CDR3 totals 17 residues.

This clonotype was seen ten or more times. This chain's CDR3 is CAWSSAGNQPQHF. CDR3 nucleotides: TGTGCCTGGAGTTCGGCAGGGAATCAGCCCCAGCATTTT. The J gene is TRBJ1-5, the V gene TRBV30; tentative D call: TRBD1 (5 bases). The CDR3 totals 13 residues. Germline values: CDR1 GTSNPN, CDR2 SVGIG (reference sequence). Trimming cost V 2 bases and J 4 bases, with 9 bases left between them.

The chain uses TRBV9 and TRBJ1-2, with 8 positions matching TRBD1. With 3 bases clipped from V and 5 bases from J, the junction kept 0 bases outside the gene matches. CDR1 and CDR2 (germline): SGDLS, YYNGEE. This CDR3 contains 12 residues. CDR3 amino acids: CASSGDRYGYTF. CDR3 nucleotide sequence: TGTGCCAGCAGCGGGGACAGGTATGGCTACACCTTC.